Listed here are 10 T cell receptor beta chains from one sample, sequenced in a study of vaccination and CD4 T cells after COVID-19. Indicated treatment: roughly ten-day PBMC culture with coronavirus spike peptide pools or control peptides (ViraFEST assay). The Oncomine TCR Beta short-read assay was applied to DNA of cultured CD4+ T cells. In TCRdb, the PCR reads were re-called with MiXCR into one record per CDR3 protein. The data contain approximately 12,000 distinct CDR3 sequences, roughly 48% of them seen just once; the ten biggest clones take up roughly 15%. Which antigens these TCRs recognize remains unknown. Sequencing was done on a sample of CD4+ T cells from blood, cultured in vitro. These receptor sequences come from a human donor who had recovered from COVID-19.

This clonotype occurred a few times. The genes are TRBV7-9 and TRBJ1-1; a weak D match, TRBD1 (6 bases). V lost 1 base and J lost 5, with 8 bases in between. Germline V CDR1 and CDR2: SEHNR, FQNEAQ (reference sequence). This CDR3 has 13 amino acids. The CDR3 DNA is TGTGCCAGCAGCTTAGGGCAGGGGACTGAAGCTTTCTTT. This gives the protein CASSLGQGTEAFF.

V is TRBV4-2 and J is TRBJ2-1; D is uncertain. Germline assignment: CDR1 LGHNA and CDR2 YNFKEQ. The CDR3 is 14 amino acids. V gave up 5 bases and J gave up 2 bases, with 10 bases separating them. In DNA form, the CDR3 reads TGTGCCAGCAGCTCACGGACCACCTACAATGAGCAGTTCTTC. Translated, it gives CASSSRTTYNEQFF.

This clonotype was counted only a few times. The chain employs TRBV11-2 and TRBJ2-3; 11 bases agree with TRBD2. The CDR3 sequence is 14 residues long. Germline V lookup: CDR1 SGHAT, CDR2 FQNNGV. With V trimmed by 8 bases and J by 2 bases, 3 bases remained unmatched. CDR3 loop: CASGTSGHTDTQYF. The CDR3 nucleotides are TGTGCCAGCGGGACTAGCGGCCACACAGATACGCAGTATTTT. The whole variable domain, remainder taken from reference TRBV11-2 and TRBJ2-3, is EAGVAQSPRYKIIEKRQSVAFWCNPISGHATLYWYQQILGQGPKLLIQFQNNGVVDDSQLPKDRFSAERLKGVDSTLKIQPAKLEDSAVYLCASGTSGHTDTQYFGPGTRLTVL.

Only a few counts were recorded for this clonotype. The V and J genes are TRBV7-9 and TRBJ1-2; maybe TRBD1 (6 bases). Germline V gives CDR1 SEHNR, CDR2 FQNEAQ (reference sequence). The V and J ends lost 1 base and 5 bases respectively, with 20 bases between them. The CDR3 runs 17 residues. The CDR3 sequence: CASSLGGVGALQYGYTF. The CDR3 DNA follows: TGTGCCAGCAGCTTAGGGGGGGTGGGGGCCCTACAATATGGCTACACCTTC.

The chain employs TRBV11-2 and TRBJ2-7; no definite D call. The CDR3 has 13 amino acids. Trimming took off 0 bases at V and 7 bases at J, with 10 bases between the two ends. The germline CDR1 and CDR2 sequences are SGHAT and FQNNGV. This CDR3 is CASSLDWVLEQYF. The CDR3 coding sequence is TGTGCCAGCAGCTTAGATTGGGTCTTGGAGCAGTACTTC.

The chain is built from TRBV24-1 and TRBJ1-2; TRBD1 agrees at 9 bases. Germline V lookup: CDR1 KGHDR, CDR2 SFDVKD. V lost 7 bases to trimming and J lost 4 bases; unmatched junction nucleotides: 9. CDR3 size: 15 residues. The CDR3, as DNA: TGTGCCACCAGCCAAGGACAGGGGTACAGCTATGGCTACACCTTC. Translated, it gives CATSQGQGYSYGYTF.

The V call is TRBV6-5, the J call TRBJ1-6; D is undetermined. Trimming took 0 bases from V and 0 from J, leaving 12 bases between them. The CDR3 runs to 18 residues. Germline values: CDR1 MNHEY, CDR2 SVGAGI. CDR3 amino acids: CASSYSALWSSYNSPLHF. CDR3 sequence (DNA): TGTGCCAGCAGTTACTCAGCGCTTTGGAGCTCCTATAATTCACCCCTCCACTTT.

V is TRBV19 and J is TRBJ1-6; TRBD1 is a possible D gene (6 bases). Trimming removed 7 bases at V and 9 bases at J, with 16 bases between. The CDR3 consists of 14 residues. The V gene's germline CDR1 is LNHDA and CDR2 SQIVND (reference sequence). The CDR3 coding sequence is TGTGCCAGTACCCAGCTTCAGGGGTCTTCACCCCTCCACTTT. As protein: CASTQLQGSSPLHF.

The chain couples TRBV7-2 to TRBJ2-3; D unclear. Germline V gives CDR1 SGHTA, CDR2 FQGNSA. Deletions cut 1 base from V and 5 bases from J, with 13 bases between. This CDR3 has 15 amino acids. CDR3 bases: TGTGCCAGCAGCTTAGAGCCCATTAATGGAGATACGCAGTATTTT. This translates into CASSLEPINGDTQYF.

The chain joins TRBV28 to TRBJ2-5; tentatively, D is TRBD1 (5 bases). This CDR3 has 12 residues. The germline V gene has CDR1 MDHEN and CDR2 SYDVKM. V shed 5 bases and J shed 5 bases, with 9 bases lying between them. For the CDR3, the DNA is TGTGCCAGCAGTCAGGGTGGCGAGACCCAGTACTTC. Amino acids: CASSQGGETQYF. Full variable domain (outside the CDR3, taken from reference TRBV28 and TRBJ2-5): DVKVTQSSRYLVKRTGEKVFLECVQDMDHENMFWYRQDPGLGLRLIYFSYDVKMKEKGDIPEGYSVSREKKERFSLILESASTNQTSMYLCASSQGGETQYFGPGTRLLVL.